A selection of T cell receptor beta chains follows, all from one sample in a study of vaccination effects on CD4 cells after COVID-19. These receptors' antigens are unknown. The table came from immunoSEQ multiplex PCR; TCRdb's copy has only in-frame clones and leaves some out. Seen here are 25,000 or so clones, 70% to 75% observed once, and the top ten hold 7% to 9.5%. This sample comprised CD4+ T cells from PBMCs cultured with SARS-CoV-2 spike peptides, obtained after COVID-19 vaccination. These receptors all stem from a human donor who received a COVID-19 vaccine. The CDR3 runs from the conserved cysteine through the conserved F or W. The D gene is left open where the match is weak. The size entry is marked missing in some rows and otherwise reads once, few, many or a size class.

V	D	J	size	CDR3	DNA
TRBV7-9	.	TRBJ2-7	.	CASRPDLVASYEQYF	TGTGCCAGCAGGCCAGATCTCGTAGCCTCCTACGAGCAGTACTTC
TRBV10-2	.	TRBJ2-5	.	CASSEFGETQYF	TGCGCCAGCAGTGAGTTCGGAGAGACCCAGTACTTC
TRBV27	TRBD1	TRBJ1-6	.	CASRVPGTANSPLHF	TGTGCCAGCAGGGTACCCGGGACAGCTAATTCACCCCTCCACTTT
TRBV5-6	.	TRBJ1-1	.	CASSLAGGTRTEAFF	TGTGCCAGCAGCTTGGCCGGGGGGACCCGGACTGAAGCTTTCTTT
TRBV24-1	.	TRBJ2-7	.	CATSKDSYEQYF	TGTGCCACCAGTAAAGACAGCTACGAGCAGTACTTC
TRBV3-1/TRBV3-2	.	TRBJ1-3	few	CASSQGGISGNTIYF	TGTGCCAGCAGCCAGGGGGGAATCTCTGGAAACACCATATATTTT
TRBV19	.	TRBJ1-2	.	CASSIRGGEYGYTF	TGTGCCAGTAGTATAAGGGGGGGCGAATATGGCTACACCTTC
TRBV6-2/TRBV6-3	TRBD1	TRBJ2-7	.	CASSYPGQWTYEQYF	TGTGCCAGCAGCTATCCGGGACAGTGGACCTACGAGCAGTACTTC
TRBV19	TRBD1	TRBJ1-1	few	CASVGQGRNTEAFF	TGTGCCAGCGTAGGACAGGGGCGTAACACTGAAGCTTTCTTT
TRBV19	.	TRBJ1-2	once	CASSISLSPGLSDGYTF	TGTGCCAGTAGTATAAGTCTCTCTCCAGGGTTAAGTGATGGCTACACCTTC
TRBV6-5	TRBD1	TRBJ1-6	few	CATQGWDRESPLHF	TGTGCCACCCAGGGTTGGGACAGGGAATCACCCCTCCACTTT
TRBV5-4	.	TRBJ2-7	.	CASSLGGTATIFYEQYF	TGTGCCAGCAGCCTTGGAGGGACAGCTACCATATTTTACGAGCAGTACTTC
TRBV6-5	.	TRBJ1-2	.	CASVFQTFNYGYTF	TGTGCCAGTGTTTTTCAGACATTTAACTATGGCTACACCTTC
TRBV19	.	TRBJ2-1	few	CASSRDVEQFF	TGTGCCAGTAGTCGGGACGTCGAGCAGTTCTTC
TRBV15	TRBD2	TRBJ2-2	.	CATSREEGSLALNTGELFF	TGTGCCACCAGCAGGGAGGAGGGGTCACTAGCGTTAAACACCGGGGAGCTGTTTTTT
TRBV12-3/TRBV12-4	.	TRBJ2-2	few	CASSFVGGELFF	TGTGCCAGCAGTTTTGTCGGCGGGGAGCTGTTTTTT
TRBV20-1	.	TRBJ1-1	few	CSASKGLGGGTEAFF	TGCAGTGCTAGTAAGGGGTTGGGGGGAGGAACTGAAGCTTTCTTT
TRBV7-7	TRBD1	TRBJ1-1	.	CASSRGQGTEAFF	TGTGCCAGCAGCCGAGGACAGGGCACTGAAGCTTTCTTT
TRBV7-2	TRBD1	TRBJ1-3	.	CASSFRGRRNTIYF	TGTGCCAGCAGCTTTAGGGGGCGTAGAAACACCATATATTTT
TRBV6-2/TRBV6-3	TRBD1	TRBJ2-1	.	CASSGERDRFFF	TGTGCCAGCAGTGGGGAGAGGGACAGGTTTTTCTTC
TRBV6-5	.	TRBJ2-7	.	CASGWGPTEQYF	TGTGCCAGCGGCTGGGGCCCCACCGAGCAGTACTTC
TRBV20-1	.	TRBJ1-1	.	CSASRGLMNTEAFF	TGCAGTGCTAGTAGGGGATTAATGAACACTGAAGCTTTCTTT
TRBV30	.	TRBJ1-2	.	CAWSVSQNYGYTF	TGTGCCTGGAGTGTAAGTCAGAACTATGGCTACACCTTC
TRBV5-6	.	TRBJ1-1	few	CASSLIGGENTEAFF	TGTGCCAGCAGCTTGATCGGGGGCGAGAACACTGAAGCTTTCTTT
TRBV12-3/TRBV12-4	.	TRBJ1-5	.	CASTLEDQPQHF	TGTGCCAGCACCCTGGAGGATCAGCCCCAGCATTTT
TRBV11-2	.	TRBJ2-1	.	CASSFATSSDEQFF	TGTGCCAGCAGCTTCGCAACTAGTAGCGATGAGCAGTTCTTC
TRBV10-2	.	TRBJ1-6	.	CASSEDYNSPLHF	TGCGCCAGCAGTGAGGACTATAATTCACCCCTCCACTTT
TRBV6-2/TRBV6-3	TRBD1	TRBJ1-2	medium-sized	CASSRRGQGIDGYTF	TGTGCCAGCAGCAGAAGGGGACAGGGGATAGATGGCTACACCTTC
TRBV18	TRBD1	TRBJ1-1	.	CASFRGGGGNTEAFF	TGTGCCAGCTTCCGAGGGGGCGGGGGGAACACTGAAGCTTTCTTT
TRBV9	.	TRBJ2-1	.	CASSVGRAGEQFF	TGTGCCAGCAGCGTAGGCAGGGCCGGTGAGCAGTTCTTC
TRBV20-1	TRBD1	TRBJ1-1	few	CSASSGDRGRGAFF	TGCAGTGCTAGTTCTGGGGACAGGGGGCGGGGAGCTTTCTTT
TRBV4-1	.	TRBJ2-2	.	CASSQDRTRQLIRELFF	TGCGCCAGCAGCCAAGATCGAACCAGGCAGCTTATCCGGGAGCTGTTTTTT
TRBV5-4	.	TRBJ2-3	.	CASSRPSGPSTDTQYF	TGTGCCAGCAGCCGCCCGAGCGGCCCTAGCACAGATACGCAGTATTTT
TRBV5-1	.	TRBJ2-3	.	CASSEGFGTDTQYF	TGCGCCAGCAGCGAAGGATTCGGGACAGATACGCAGTATTTT
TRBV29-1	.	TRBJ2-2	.	CTIGPGTDTGELFF	TGCACCATTGGCCCCGGGACGGACACCGGGGAGCTGTTTTTT
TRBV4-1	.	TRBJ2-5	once	CASSQGGTAQETQYF	TGCGCCAGCAGCCAAGGCGGGACTGCCCAAGAGACCCAGTACTTC
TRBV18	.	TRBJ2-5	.	CASSPLVAETQYF	TGTGCCAGCTCACCCTTGGTCGCGGAGACCCAGTACTTC
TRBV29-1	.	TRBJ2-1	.	CSVSVKGSYNEQFF	TGCAGCGTTTCCGTTAAGGGCTCCTACAATGAGCAGTTCTTC
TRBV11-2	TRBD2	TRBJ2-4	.	CASRPTGTRIGVAKNIQYF	TGTGCCAGCAGGCCCACCGGGACTAGGATCGGTGTGGCCAAAAACATTCAGTACTTC
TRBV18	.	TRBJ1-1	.	CASSRLGNTEAFF	TGTGCCAGCTCACGTTTAGGGAACACTGAAGCTTTCTTT
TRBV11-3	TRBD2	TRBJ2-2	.	CASSLDQSGSGVTGELFF	TGTGCCAGCAGCTTAGATCAGAGCGGGAGCGGCGTCACCGGGGAGCTGTTTTTT